The source of this TCR beta chain is a study of spatial heterogeneity in lung cancer. This clonotype was counted ten times or more. What it binds is unknown. Study observations and caveats: Tumor TCRs that were ubiquitous and expanded showed up in blood more at resection than follow-up.

Time point specified: sample taken at primary tumor resection. The input material, whole RNA from tumor, nontumor lung or frozen PBMC, was sequenced unsorted. Individually, TCR cDNA molecules were each labelled with a unique molecular identifier. TCRdb reprocessed the 5' RACE reads via MiXCR and lists one record per CDR3 protein. Of some 55,000 distinct CDR3 sequences listed, about 6.3% were seen once; the top ten hold roughly 15%. Germline-derived CDR1 and CDR2 are SGHTA and FQGTGA. This CDR3 region has 17 residues. J gave up 2 bases and V 7 bases, and 9 bases lay outside the gene matches. This sample comprised PBMCs, obtained at surgery. V is TRBV7-3 and J is TRBJ2-6, with 9 bases identical to TRBD1. The receptor was isolated from a female donor with early-stage non-small cell lung cancer. The CDR3 region has the DNA TGTGCCAGCACCAAGACAGGGGGTTCTCCTGGGGCCAACGTCCTGACTTTC. Residues: CASTKTGGSPGANVLTF. The full variable domain, with the rest looked up from reference TRBV7-3 and TRBJ2-6, is GAGVSQTPSNKVTEKGKYVELRCDPISGHTALYWYRQSLGQGPEFLIYFQGTGAADDSGLPNDRFFAVRPEGSVSTLKIQRTERGDSAVYLCASTKTGGSPGANVLTFGAGSRLTVL.